What follows are 20 T cell receptor beta chains derived from one specimen sequenced in a study of tumor-infiltrating lymphocytes in primary liver carcinoma (dated by TCRdb to between 2016 and 2019). Sequencer: Illumina HiSeq 2500. Using a constant-region primer and ProtoScript II reverse transcriptase, TCRbeta-specific cDNA was reverse-transcribed from about 540 ng total RNA. The TCRbeta libraries were prepared through three rounds of nested multiplex PCR following a slightly modified ARM-PCR procedure. Each of the first two PCR rounds ran for approximately 10 cycles using multiplex TRBV1-TRBV30 forward primers together with a Cbeta reverse primer. TCRdb reworked the public reads: Q25 trimming with fastp, MiXCR clone assembly, productive beta chains retained. A single entry per CDR3 protein holds the most common genes and DNA from its merged rows. The sample has just under 45,000 distinct CDR3 sequences on record, around 70% of them singletons. Jointly, the top ten make up approximately 19% of the sample.

Without any cell sorting, total RNA and DNA were extracted together from around 18-30 mg of bulk tissue using the AllPrep DNA/RNA mini kit. Sequencing was carried out using liver tumor tissue from sampling region 2. According to the study, the label for this sample's cell subset or site signals: tumor region T2, inferior pole. These receptors originate from a man aged 35-49 years with primary liver carcinoma and hepatitis B virus infection.

This clonotype was found many times. The V and J genes are TRBV6-1 and TRBJ1-5, with D hard to call. Trimming stripped 0 bases from V and 2 bases from J, with 11 bases between. The CDR3 loop spans 16 amino acids. Germline V CDR1 and CDR2: MNHNS, SASEGT. CDR3 nucleotides: TGTGCCAGCAGTGAAGCGCGGCAGTGGGGCAATCAGCCCCAGCATTTT. Translation: CASSEARQWGNQPQHF.

Comments on this clonotype: A read error is possible here, since a much larger clone lies one base away. The chain links TRBV7-8 to TRBJ2-7; tentative D call: TRBD1 (6 bases). Germline V CDR1 and CDR2: SGHVS, FQNEAQ. The CDR3 consists of 16 residues. The V and J ends lost 1 base and 6 bases respectively, with 19 bases between them. The chain's CDR3 is CASSLVVQGSYGEQYF. The CDR3, as DNA: TGTGCCAGCAGCTTAGTGGTCCAGGGGTCGTATGGCGAGCAGTACTTC.

The chain uses TRBV2 and TRBJ2-3; 7 bases fit TRBD2. The CDR3 is made up of 14 amino acids. The junction had 10 bases not matched to a gene; V was cut back by 11 bases and J by 2 bases. Germline V gives CDR1 SNHLY, CDR2 FYNNEI. The CDR3 here is CACKERDDTDTQYF. CDR3 bases: TGTGCCTGCAAGGAGCGGGATGACACAGATACGCAGTATTTT.

Details on this clonotype: The junction shows a germline mismatch at one end, possibly a read error. The CDR3, as DNA: TGTGCCGGCAGCCGGGGACTAGCGGGAGGGGATGGGCAGTTCTTC. Translation: CAGSRGLAGGDGQFF. The chain recombines TRBV11-2 with TRBJ2-1, with 16 bases matching TRBD2. The CDR3 covers 15 residues. CDR1 and CDR2 (germline): SGHAT, FQNNGV.

This clonotype was detected once. The CDR3 end shows no conserved phenylalanine or tryptophan, and so a read error is likely. This chain uses TRBV11-2 with TRBJ2-7; TRBD1 matches 8 bases. Looked up from germline, CDR1 is SGHAT and CDR2 is FQNNGV. This CDR3 contains 16 residues. CDR3 in amino acids: CASNLAGGPFDYGQYS. The CDR3, as DNA: TGTGCCAGCAATTTAGCAGGGGGCCCCTTTGACTACGGGCAGTACTCC.

This chain joins TRBV28 and TRBJ2-7, with 7 bases lining up with TRBD1. Germline CDR1 reads MDHEN; CDR2 reads SYDVKM. The trim removed 3 bases at V and 10 bases at J, leaving 12 bases unmatched. The CDR3 is 14 residues long. CDR3 bases: TGTGCCAGCAGTTTTGCGACAGGGATGCTCGAACAGTACTTC. Protein: CASSFATGMLEQYF.

Only a few counts were recorded for this clonotype. The chain recombines TRBV29-1 with TRBJ2-6; no firm D call. Germline CDR1 reads SQVTM; CDR2 reads ANQGSEA. With 4 bases removed from V and 4 bases from J, the gap between germline ends came to 14 bases. This CDR3 is 15 amino acids long. CDR3 sequence reads: CSVVCCLAGANVLTF. In DNA form, the CDR3 reads TGCAGCGTTGTCTGCTGCCTCGCCGGGGCCAACGTCCTGACTTTC.

Notes on this clonotype: One end of the junction does not line up with germline, which may come from a read error. The genes are TRBV5-8 and TRBJ2-2; D not certain. CDR1 is SGHTS, CDR2 YDEGEE, per germline. This CDR3 region has 12 residues. The CDR3, as DNA: TGTGCCAGCAGTTTCAACACCTGGGAGCTGTTTTTT. Its protein product is CASSFNTWELFF.

CDR3 protein: CSVGAPTGTHVANYGYTF. As DNA, the CDR3 is TGCAGCGTTGGGGCACCGACAGGAACTCATGTAGCTAACTATGGCTACACCTTC. V usage is TRBV29-1 and J usage is TRBJ1-2; D is perhaps TRBD1 (6 bases). V gave up 4 bases and J gave up 0 bases, with 24 bases separating them. Germline V gene data show CDR1 as SQVTM and CDR2 as ANQGSEA. This CDR3 spans 18 amino acids.

About this clonotype: This could be a read error, since a much larger clone is one nucleotide away. The chain has TRBV5-1 and TRBJ2-3; D is uncertain. Germline CDR1 and CDR2: SGHRS and YFSETQ. The CDR3 contains 15 residues. In DNA form, the CDR3 reads TGCGCCAGCAGCCCCGAGGCCCCTCACTCAGATACGCAGTGTTTT. It is translated as CASSPEAPHSDTQCF.

Comment on this clonotype: An end of the junction differs from the germline gene, which may be a read error. The chain's CDR3 is CASSSWDRGRNTPLHF. The DNA of the CDR3 is TGCGCCAGTAGCTCCTGGGACAGGGGAAGGAATACACCCCTTCACTTT. The chain couples TRBV4-3 to TRBJ1-6; 10 bases map to TRBD1. Germline CDR1 LGHNA, CDR2 YSLEER. The CDR3 runs 16 residues.

This clonotype was detected a few times. The rearrangement joins TRBV7-2 to TRBJ2-7; TRBD2 matches at 12 bases. Trimming cost V 4 bases and J 0 bases; bases outside gene matches: 7. The CDR3 runs 17 residues. CDR1 is SGHTA and CDR2 is FQGNSA in the germline V gene. For the CDR3, the DNA is TGTGCCAGCAGCTCCCGGACTAGCGGGAAGAGCTCCTACGAGCAGTACTTC. Translation gives CASSSRTSGKSSYEQYF.

Of note for this clonotype: A much larger clone is a single base away; this may be a read error. The chain is built from TRBV24-1 and TRBJ2-1; no reliable D call. Per germline, CDR1 KGHDR and CDR2 SFDVKD. Trimming stripped 4 bases from V and 8 bases from J, with 14 bases between. The CDR3 totals 14 residues. CDR3 sequence reads: CATSDPWDSHEQFF. The CDR3 nucleotides are TGTGCCACCAGTGACCCTTGGGATTCGCATGAGCAGTTCTTC.

Remarks on this clonotype: A much larger clone sits a single nucleotide away, making a read error possible. The chain carries TRBV15 and TRBJ2-5; D unclear. The CDR3 has 13 residues. The germline CDR1 and CDR2 sequences are LNHNV and YYDKDF (reference sequence). The CDR3 sequence is CATSNSLQETQHF. The CDR3 nucleotides are TGTGCCACCAGCAACAGCCTCCAAGAGACCCAGCACTTC.

Turning to this clonotype: A read error may explain this, as a much larger clone is one base away. The chain combines TRBV7-9 with TRBJ2-3, with D unresolved. The CDR3 runs to 16 residues. Germline-derived CDR1 and CDR2 are SEHNR and FQNEAQ (reference sequence). The V gene lost 6 bases and the J gene lost 4 bases, with 20 bases spanning the gap. The CDR3 DNA reads as TGTGCCAGCAGGAATCGGGCGGAGACGGGCGCAGATACGCAGTATTTT. It translates to CASRNRAETGADTQYF.

To note about this clonotype: The junction departs from the called germline gene at one end, perhaps through a read error. The rearrangement links TRBV5-4 to TRBJ2-2; possible D gene TRBD2, 6 bases. In germline, CDR1 is SGHNT, CDR2 YYREEE (reference sequence). The CDR3 length is 15 residues. The CDR3 coding sequence is TGTGCCAGCAGCTCGGCTAGCGCGGACACCGGGGAGCTGTTCTTT. It specifies CASSSASADTGELFF.

The rearrangement links TRBV29-1 to TRBJ2-7, with D unresolved. Trimming removed 7 bases from V and 2 bases from J, with 24 bases in between. The CDR3 is made up of 16 amino acids. Germline CDR1 reads SQVTM; CDR2 reads ANQGSEA. Here the CDR3 reads CSAMTSETGSPYEQYF. CDR3 sequence (DNA): TGCAGCGCTATGACATCTGAGACCGGCTCTCCCTACGAGCAGTACTTC.

The CDR3 reads CASSLKDGEQYF. The DNA of the CDR3 is TGTGCCAGCAGCTTGAAAGATGGCGAGCAGTACTTC. The chain joins TRBV5-6 to TRBJ2-7; D is ambiguous. The CDR3 spans 12 residues. Germline assignment: CDR1 SGHDT and CDR2 YYEEEE. V lost 1 base, J lost 6 bases, and 8 bases lay in between.

This clonotype was observed once. An end of the junction does not agree with germline; a read error may underlie this. The V gene is TRBV5-1, the J gene TRBJ1-1; D is uncertain. CDR1 is SGHRS, CDR2 YFSETQ, per germline. This CDR3 is 14 amino acids long. This CDR3 reads CTSSLRGEDTEAFF. The CDR3 region has the DNA TGCACCAGCAGCTTGCGTGGGGAGGATACTGAAGCTTTCTTT. The full variable domain, its missing parts supplied by reference TRBV5-1 and TRBJ1-1, is KAGVTQTPRYLIKTRGQQVTLSCSPISGHRSVSWYQQTPGQGLQFLFEYFSETQRNKGNFPGRFSGRQFSNSRSEMNVSTLELGDSALYLCTSSLRGEDTEAFFGQGTRLTVV.

Turning to this clonotype: The CDR3 end shows no conserved phenylalanine or tryptophan, and so a read error is likely. V and J are TRBV14 and TRBJ2-1; 9 nucleotides match TRBD1. The germline V gene encodes CDR1 SGHDN and CDR2 FVKESK. There are 16 residues in the CDR3. The DNA for the CDR3 is TGTGCCAGTAGCCCGGACAGGGGTCAGTTTTACAATGAGCAGTTCGTC. Translation: CASSPDRGQFYNEQFV.